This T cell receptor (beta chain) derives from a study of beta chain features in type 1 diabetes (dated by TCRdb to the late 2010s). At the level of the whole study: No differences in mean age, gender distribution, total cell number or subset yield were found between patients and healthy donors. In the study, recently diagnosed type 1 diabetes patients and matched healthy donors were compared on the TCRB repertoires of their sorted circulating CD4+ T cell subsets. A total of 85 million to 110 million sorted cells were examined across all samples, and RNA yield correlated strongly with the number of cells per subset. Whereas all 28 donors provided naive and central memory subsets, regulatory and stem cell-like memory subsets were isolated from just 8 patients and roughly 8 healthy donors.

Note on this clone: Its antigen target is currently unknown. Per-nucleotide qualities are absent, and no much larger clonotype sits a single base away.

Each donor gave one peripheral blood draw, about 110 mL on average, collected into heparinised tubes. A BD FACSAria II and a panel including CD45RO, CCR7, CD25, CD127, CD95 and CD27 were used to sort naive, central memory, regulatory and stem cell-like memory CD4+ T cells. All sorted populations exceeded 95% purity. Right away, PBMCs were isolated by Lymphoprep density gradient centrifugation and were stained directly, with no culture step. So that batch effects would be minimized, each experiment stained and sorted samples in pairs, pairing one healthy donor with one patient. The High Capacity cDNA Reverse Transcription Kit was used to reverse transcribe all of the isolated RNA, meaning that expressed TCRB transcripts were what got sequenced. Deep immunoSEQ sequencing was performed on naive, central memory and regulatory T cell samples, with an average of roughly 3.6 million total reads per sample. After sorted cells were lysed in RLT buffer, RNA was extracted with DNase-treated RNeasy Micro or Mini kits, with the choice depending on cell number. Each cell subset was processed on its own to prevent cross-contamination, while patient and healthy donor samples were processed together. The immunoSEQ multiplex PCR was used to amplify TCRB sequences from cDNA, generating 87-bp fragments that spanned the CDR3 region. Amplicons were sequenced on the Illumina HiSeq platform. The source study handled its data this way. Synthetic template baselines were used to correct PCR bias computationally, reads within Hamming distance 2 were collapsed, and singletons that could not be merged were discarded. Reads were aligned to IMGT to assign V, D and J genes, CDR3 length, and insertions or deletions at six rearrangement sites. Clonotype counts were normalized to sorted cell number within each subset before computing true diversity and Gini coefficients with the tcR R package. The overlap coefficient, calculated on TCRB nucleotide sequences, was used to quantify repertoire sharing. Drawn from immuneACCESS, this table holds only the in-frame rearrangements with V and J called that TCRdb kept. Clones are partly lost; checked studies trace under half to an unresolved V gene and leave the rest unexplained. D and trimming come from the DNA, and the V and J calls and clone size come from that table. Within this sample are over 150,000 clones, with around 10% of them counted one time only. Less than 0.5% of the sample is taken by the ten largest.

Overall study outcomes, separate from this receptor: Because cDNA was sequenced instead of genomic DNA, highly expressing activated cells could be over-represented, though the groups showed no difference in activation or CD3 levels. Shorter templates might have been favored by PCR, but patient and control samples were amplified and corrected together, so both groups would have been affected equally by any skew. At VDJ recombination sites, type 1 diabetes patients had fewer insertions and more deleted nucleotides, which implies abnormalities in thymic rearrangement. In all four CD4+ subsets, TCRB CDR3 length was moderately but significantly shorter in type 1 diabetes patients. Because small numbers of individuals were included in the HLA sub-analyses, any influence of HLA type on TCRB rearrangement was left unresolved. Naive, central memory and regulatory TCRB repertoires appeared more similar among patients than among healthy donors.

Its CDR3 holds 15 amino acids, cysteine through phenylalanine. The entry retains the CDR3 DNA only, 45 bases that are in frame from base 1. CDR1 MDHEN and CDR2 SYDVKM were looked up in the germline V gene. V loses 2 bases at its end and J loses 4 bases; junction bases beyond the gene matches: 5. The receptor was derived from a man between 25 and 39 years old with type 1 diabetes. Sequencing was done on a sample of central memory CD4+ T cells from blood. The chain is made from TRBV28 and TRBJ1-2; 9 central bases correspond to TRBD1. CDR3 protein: CASSLVGQGSYGYTF. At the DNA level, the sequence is TGTGCCAGCAGTTTAGTGGGACAGGGCTCCTATGGCTACACCTTC.